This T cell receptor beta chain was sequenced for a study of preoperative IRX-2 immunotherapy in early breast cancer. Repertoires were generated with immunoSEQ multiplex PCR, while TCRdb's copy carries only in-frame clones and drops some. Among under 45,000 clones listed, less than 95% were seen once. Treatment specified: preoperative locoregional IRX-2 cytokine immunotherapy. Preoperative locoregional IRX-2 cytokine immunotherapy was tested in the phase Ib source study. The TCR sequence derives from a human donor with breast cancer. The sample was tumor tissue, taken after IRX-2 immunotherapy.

The CDR3 is CASSSRRDTGELFF. CDR3 sequence (DNA): TGTGCCAGCAGCTCGAGGAGGGACACCGGGGAGCTGTTTTTT. The chain carries TRBV7-7 and TRBJ2-2; D possibly corresponds to TRBD2 (6 bases). The CDR3 is made up of 14 amino acids. The germline V and J ends were trimmed by 4 bases and 3 bases, with 9 bases remaining between them. CDR1 and CDR2 from the germline V gene are SSHAT and FNYEAQ (reference sequence). Together with reference TRBV7-7 and TRBJ2-2, the CDR3 gives the full variable domain: GAGVSQSPRYKVTKRGQDVTLRCDPISSHATLYWYQQALGQGPEFLTYFNYEAQPDKSGLPSDRFSAERPEGSISTLTIQRTEQRDSAMYRCASSSRRDTGELFFGEGSRLTVL.